Given below is one T cell receptor beta chain in context. What it recognizes is unknown. This sample also contains other DNA sequences that code for the same CDR3. This sample was taken from a study of cytomegalovirus exposure and HLA in healthy donors. Findings and limits, study-wide: The study listed roughly 160 cytomegalovirus-associated TCR beta chains. In vitro assays verified that three CMV-associated chains recognized CMV antigens specifically. Using the classifier, cytomegalovirus status was reportedly diagnosed with high specificity and sensitivity. Subsequent analysis of the roughly 120 validation repertoires found a tendency for first-cohort TCR clusters to co-occur.

Clones were sequenced by immunoSEQ multiplex PCR, and TCRdb holds only the in-frame ones, with some missing. This repertoire shows about 240,000 clones, approximately 83% found once; its top ten account for roughly 1.2%. CDR1 and CDR2 from the germline V gene are SGHRS and YFSETQ. The CDR3 is made up of 14 amino acids. The V and J ends lost 2 bases and 3 bases respectively, with 10 bases between them. The TCR was taken from a woman aged 30 to 39 in good health and CMV-seropositive. The V call is TRBV5-1, the J call TRBJ2-3; D is unresolved. Sequencing was performed on PBMCs. DNA for the CDR3: TGCGCCAGCAGCTTTCGTCTTCTTACAGATACGCAGTATTTT. It is translated as CASSFRLLTDTQYF.